One and the same sample provided the 15 T cell receptor beta chains below, sequenced in a study of OX40 agonist ivuxolimab in advanced cancers. Only in-frame clones appear in the TCRdb table, and some are missing; sequencing was by immunoSEQ multiplex PCR. Of some 65,000 clones listed, about 85% were seen once; the top ten hold just over 2%. The sequenced sample was CD4+ or CD8+ T cells sorted from blood, obtained in a trial of the OX40 agonist ivuxolimab. Every receptor here comes from an adult with an advanced solid tumor such as melanoma, head and neck, liver or kidney cancer.

This sequence joins TRBV7-2 and TRBJ1-6; D gene uncertain. The CDR3 length is 14 residues. The germline V and J ends were trimmed by 1 base and 8 bases, with 9 bases remaining between them. Germline CDR1 and CDR2: SGHTA and FQGNSA. The CDR3 loop is CASSLGEGYSPLHF. The CDR3 DNA reads TGTGCCAGCAGCTTAGGGGAGGGTTATTCACCCCTCCACTTT.

This clone was detected once. The rearrangement links TRBV9 to TRBJ2-3; 10 positions agree with TRBD1. J lost 6 bases, V lost 3 bases, and 4 bases had no gene match. The CDR3 spans 14 residues. CDR1 SGDLS and CDR2 YYNGEE come from the germline V gene. The CDR3 nucleotides read TGTGCCAGCAGCGACGACAGGGGGCGGGATACGCAGTATTTT. This sequence encodes CASSDDRGRDTQYF.

The rearrangement uses TRBV6-5 and TRBJ2-6; D remains unclear. This CDR3 is 16 amino acids long. Germline V lookup: CDR1 MNHEY, CDR2 SVGAGI. The germline V and J ends were trimmed by 0 bases and 4 bases, with 10 bases remaining between them. In DNA form, the CDR3 reads TGTGCCAGCAGTTACTCGAGGTCCCCCGGGGCCAACGTCCTGACTTTC. As protein: CASSYSRSPGANVLTF.

The chain couples TRBV9 to TRBJ2-5; weak D call: TRBD2 (6 bases). This CDR3 comprises 15 residues. The germline gives CDR1 SGDLS, CDR2 YYNGEE. The V end was cut by 0 bases, the J end by 4 bases, with 13 bases between. CDR3: CASSVEALRGETQYF. The CDR3 bases are TGTGCCAGCAGCGTAGAGGCCCTGCGGGGAGAGACCCAGTACTTC.

The rearrangement joins TRBV28 to TRBJ2-7; 9 bases align to TRBD1. Germline V gene lookup returns CDR1 MDHEN and CDR2 SYDVKM. This CDR3 contains 15 residues. V shed 7 bases, J shed 3 bases, and the junction held 10 bases outside the gene matches. The CDR3 DNA is TGTGCCAGCACCTGGGGACCGGGACAGGGCTACGAGCAGTACTTC. It translates to CASTWGPGQGYEQYF.

A single count supports this clone. The chain uses TRBV4-1 and TRBJ2-1, with D tentatively TRBD1 (6 bases). V was clipped by 2 bases and J by 7 bases, with 15 bases between them. CDR3 length: 15 amino acids. Germline values: CDR1 MGHRA, CDR2 YSYEKL. In DNA, the CDR3 is TGCGCCAGCAGCCAATCGGGACAAATGAGGAATGAGCAGTTCTTC. Its protein is CASSQSGQMRNEQFF.

The rearrangement uses TRBV5-6 and TRBJ1-2; D is uncertain. V lost 2 bases, J lost 5 bases, and 13 bases lay in between. There are 14 residues in the CDR3. Germline CDR1 reads SGHDT; CDR2 reads YYEEEE. CDR3 bases: TGTGCCAGCAGCTTATACGCCTCCTCTTATGGCTACACCTTC. As protein: CASSLYASSYGYTF.

V is TRBV6-1 and J is TRBJ2-2; D is possibly TRBD1 or TRBD2 (5 bases each). V was shortened by 8 bases and J by 1 base, with 11 bases between the two germline ends. Germline V gene sequence: CDR1 MNHNS, CDR2 SASEGT. The CDR3 is made up of 14 amino acids. The DNA for the CDR3 is TGTGCCAGCCAAGTGGGGGAGAACACCGGGGAGCTGTTTTTT. This translates into CASQVGENTGELFF.

The table lists this clone with a few counts. The CDR3 is CASSLEGHQPQHF. The CDR3 nucleotides are TGTGCCAGCAGCTTAGAAGGGCATCAGCCCCAGCATTTT. The J gene is TRBJ1-5, the V gene TRBV7-2; D remains ambiguous. Germline V lookup: CDR1 SGHTA, CDR2 FQGNSA. The CDR3 totals 13 residues. V was cut by 1 base and J by 5 bases, with 6 bases left in between.

This sequence joins TRBV18 and TRBJ1-4; the D gene is possibly TRBD1 (5 bases). Germline CDR1 KGHSH, CDR2 LQKENI. The CDR3 has 15 amino acids. V lost 3 bases, J lost 6 bases, and 14 bases lay in between. The CDR3 nucleotides read TGTGCCAGCTCACCCCCACTGGAGGGGTATGAAAAACTGTTTTTT. Protein: CASSPPLEGYEKLFF.

This chain uses TRBV6-6 with TRBJ2-7; D gene uncertain. Per the germline V gene, CDR1 is MNHNY and CDR2 is SVGAGI (reference sequence). The CDR3 runs to 16 residues. V was trimmed by 0 bases and J by 3 bases, leaving 15 bases between them. This CDR3 is CASSYSNPPDGYEQYF. The CDR3 bases are TGTGCCAGCAGTTACTCGAACCCCCCCGACGGCTACGAGCAGTACTTC.

The chain employs TRBV28 and TRBJ1-5; possible D gene TRBD1, 5 bases. Trimming cost V 6 bases and J 6 bases, with 9 bases left between them. There are 12 residues in the CDR3. Germline loops: CDR1 MDHEN, CDR2 SYDVKM. This CDR3 reads CASSSGVQPQHF. DNA of the CDR3: TGTGCCAGCAGCTCGGGGGTTCAGCCCCAGCATTTT.

The table lists this clone with a count of one. The chain combines TRBV5-1 with TRBJ2-7; D might be TRBD2 (5 bases). Trimming left V 5 bases short and J 0 bases short, with 9 bases between. The CDR3 is made up of 13 amino acids. The germline V gene has CDR1 SGHRS and CDR2 YFSETQ. The CDR3 loop is CASSREGSYEQYF. DNA for the CDR3: TGCGCCAGCAGTCGAGAGGGCTCCTACGAGCAGTACTTC.

The chain has TRBV5-1 and TRBJ2-1; TRBD1 agrees at 10 bases. The V gene's germline CDR1 is SGHRS and CDR2 YFSETQ. V shed 6 bases, J shed 7 bases, and the junction held 19 bases outside the gene matches. This CDR3 spans 18 amino acids. The CDR3 nucleotides are TGCGCCAGCAACACTGGACAGGGGGGTTTCGAGAGGCGGAATGAGCAGTTCTTC. This translates into CASNTGQGGFERRNEQFF.

The chain couples TRBV28 to TRBJ1-2; D ambiguous. Trimming took 5 bases from V and 5 from J, leaving 9 bases between them. Germline lookup yields CDR1 MDHEN and CDR2 SYDVKM. This CDR3 is built from 12 residues. As DNA, the CDR3 is TGTGCCAGCAGTGAGATGGAGTATGGCTACACCTTC. Amino acid sequence: CASSEMEYGYTF.